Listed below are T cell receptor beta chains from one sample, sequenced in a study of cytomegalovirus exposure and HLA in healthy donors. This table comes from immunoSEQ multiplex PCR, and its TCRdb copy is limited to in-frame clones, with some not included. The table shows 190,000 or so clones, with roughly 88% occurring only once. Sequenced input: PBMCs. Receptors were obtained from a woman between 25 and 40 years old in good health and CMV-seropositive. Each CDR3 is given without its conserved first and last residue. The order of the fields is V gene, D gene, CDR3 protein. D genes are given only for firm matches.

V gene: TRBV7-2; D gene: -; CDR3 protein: ASSLGRDNEQF
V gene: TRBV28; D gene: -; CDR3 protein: ASTRNYGYT
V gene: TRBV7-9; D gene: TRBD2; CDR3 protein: ASSYSGGRATGELF
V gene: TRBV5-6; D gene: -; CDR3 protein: ASSFTSQETQY
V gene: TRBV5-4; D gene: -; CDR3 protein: ASSLDGDREEQF
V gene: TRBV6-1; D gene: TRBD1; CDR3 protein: ASGRQGSYEQY
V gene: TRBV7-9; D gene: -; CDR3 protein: ASSLTPGGVNEQF
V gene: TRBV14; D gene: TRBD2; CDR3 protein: ASSQLAGADTQY
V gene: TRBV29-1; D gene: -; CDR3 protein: SAEGGATGLT
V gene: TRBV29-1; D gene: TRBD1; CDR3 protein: SATGTGGSETQY
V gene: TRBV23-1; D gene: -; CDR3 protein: ATPQGLQVHGYT
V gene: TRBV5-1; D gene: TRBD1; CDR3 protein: ASTTGTGQVTEAF
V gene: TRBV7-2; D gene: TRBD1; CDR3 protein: ASSPRTGAFLEQY
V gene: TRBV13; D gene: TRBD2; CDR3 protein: ASSLRGGLAGYEQY
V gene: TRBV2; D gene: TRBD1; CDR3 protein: ASLLSGQGFLDTQY
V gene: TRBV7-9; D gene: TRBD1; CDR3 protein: ASSLRGGQGTGNEQF
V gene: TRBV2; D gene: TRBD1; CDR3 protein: ASRDRDRSNQPQH
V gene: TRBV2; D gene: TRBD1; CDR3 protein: ASSPIRQGGPVAYT
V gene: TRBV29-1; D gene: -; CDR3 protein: SVEPPGAAGYT
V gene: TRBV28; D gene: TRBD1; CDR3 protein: ASSQGYYEQY
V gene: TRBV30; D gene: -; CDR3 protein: AGASGNSYEQY
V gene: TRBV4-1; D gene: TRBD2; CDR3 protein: ASSQDPSGREQF
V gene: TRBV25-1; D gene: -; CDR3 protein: ASSESGGPPQEQF
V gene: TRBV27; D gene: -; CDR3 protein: ASSLKVSYEQY
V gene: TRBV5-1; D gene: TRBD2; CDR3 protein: ASSLRLAGVLEQF
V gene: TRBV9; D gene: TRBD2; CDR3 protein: ASSPRLADSTDTQY
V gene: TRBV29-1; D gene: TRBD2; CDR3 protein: SVETSGRVGEQF
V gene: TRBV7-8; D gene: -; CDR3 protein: ASSVPGQNTEAF
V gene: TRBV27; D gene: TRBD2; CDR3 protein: ASSLEASGSPREQF
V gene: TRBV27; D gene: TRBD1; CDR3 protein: ASSLGATGAFVGYT
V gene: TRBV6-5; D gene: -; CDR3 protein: ASRARPTGPYEQY
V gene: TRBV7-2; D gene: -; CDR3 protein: ASTRRGADNEQF
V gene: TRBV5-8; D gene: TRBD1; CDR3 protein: ASSIRTGVPGNTIY
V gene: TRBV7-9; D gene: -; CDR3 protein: ASSGGQGNQPQH
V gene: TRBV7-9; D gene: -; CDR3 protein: ATIGVNYGYT
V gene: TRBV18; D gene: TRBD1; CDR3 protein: ASSPLSGTDGYT
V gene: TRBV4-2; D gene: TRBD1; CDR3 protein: ASSPTTGQGAEGGYT
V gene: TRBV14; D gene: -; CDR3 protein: ASSQGHTYGYT
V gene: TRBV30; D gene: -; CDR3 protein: AWSVLGTDEQF
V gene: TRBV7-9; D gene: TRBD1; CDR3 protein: ASSPTGDVNTGELF
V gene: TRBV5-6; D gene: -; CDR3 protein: ASSEFGERNYNEQF
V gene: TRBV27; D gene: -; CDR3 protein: ASMPSWASEQY
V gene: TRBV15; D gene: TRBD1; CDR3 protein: ATSPTLTGEGEAF
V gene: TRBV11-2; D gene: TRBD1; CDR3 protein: ASSLTGDTEAF
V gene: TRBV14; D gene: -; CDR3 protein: ASSQGRVGEQF
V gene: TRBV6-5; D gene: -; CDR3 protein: ASSYRGGPETQY
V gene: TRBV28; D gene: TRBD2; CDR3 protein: ASRINSGGSVVDTQY
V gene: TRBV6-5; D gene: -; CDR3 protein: ASRSGPHNEQF
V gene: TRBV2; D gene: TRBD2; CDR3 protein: ASTSTTSGRNYEQY
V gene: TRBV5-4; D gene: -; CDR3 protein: ASSLDSSGYT
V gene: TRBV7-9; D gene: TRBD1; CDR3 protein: ASSLTGGRGPNYGYT
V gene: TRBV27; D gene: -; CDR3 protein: ASSLGQRYEQY